These 24 T cell receptor beta chains were sequenced from one sample in a study of CD8 T cells in ankylosing spondylitis (TCRdb year 2017). Libraries came from 5' RACE. Sequencer: Illumina HiSeq 2500. The public reads were run again by TCRdb, first through fastp at Q25 and then through MiXCR, and only productive beta chains were kept. Every CDR3 protein is listed once, alongside the most common genes and DNA of its rows. This sample holds roughly 170,000 distinct CDR3 sequences; around 9.6% were observed only once. The ten biggest clones cover around 16% of the sample. Sequenced input: blood, either unsorted or a sorted T cell fraction (not recorded which). All receptors derive from a female donor with ankylosing spondylitis or in good health (not recorded which).

This clonotype was seen at least ten times. V is TRBV6-2 or TRBV6-3 and J is TRBJ2-7, with unresolved D. This CDR3 is 16 amino acids long. With 2 bases removed from V and 3 bases from J, the gap between germline ends came to 17 bases. Germline lookup yields CDR1 MNHEY and CDR2 SVGEGT. The CDR3 nucleotides are TGTGCCAGCAGTTACGTCCATGCCGGGCCCAACTACGAGCAGTACTTC. This sequence encodes CASSYVHAGPNYEQYF.

The rearrangement links TRBV20-1 to TRBJ2-7; a possible D gene is TRBD2 (6 bases). The germline V gene encodes CDR1 DFQATT and CDR2 SNEGSKA (reference sequence). The V end was cut by 5 bases, the J end by 5 bases, with 19 bases between. The CDR3 length is 14 residues. The CDR3 sequence is CSAGGSRVLNEQYF. The CDR3 coding sequence is TGCAGTGCTGGGGGGAGCAGGGTGCTGAACGAGCAGTACTTC.

This clonotype occurred many times. The V and J genes are TRBV10-2 and TRBJ2-5; D uncertain. This CDR3 region has 15 residues. The germline gives CDR1 WSHSY, CDR2 SAAADI. Trimming cost V 7 bases and J 4 bases, with 19 bases left between them. This chain's CDR3 is CASIRQPIPTETQYF. CDR3 nucleotides: TGCGCCAGCATAAGGCAGCCGATACCTACAGAGACCCAGTACTTC.

The gene calls are TRBV20-1 and TRBJ2-5; TRBD2 matches at 7 bases. This CDR3 region has 13 residues. J lost 2 bases, V lost 3 bases, and 3 bases had no gene match. CDR1 and CDR2 from the germline V gene are DFQATT and SNEGSKA (reference sequence). The CDR3 nucleotides read TGCAGTGCTAGCGTAGCGGGTCAAGAGACCCAGTACTTC. Amino acids: CSASVAGQETQYF.

V is TRBV29-1 and J is TRBJ2-7; TRBD1 matches 8 bases. V was clipped by 2 bases and J by 2 bases; unmatched bases: 8. Germline V lookup: CDR1 SQVTM, CDR2 ANQGSEA. The CDR3 contains 15 residues. The CDR3 DNA follows: TGCAGCGTTGAATCGTCGACAGGGGTCGCCTACGAGCAGTACTTC. It translates to CSVESSTGVAYEQYF.

The chain combines TRBV7-8 with TRBJ2-1; TRBD2 aligns across 8 bases. Trimming cost V 5 bases and J 8 bases; bases outside gene matches: 17. CDR1 and CDR2 (germline): SGHVS, FQNEAQ. CDR3 size: 17 residues. CDR3 sequence reads: CASSPWGSGISGDEQFF. DNA for the CDR3: TGTGCCAGCAGCCCCTGGGGTAGCGGGATCTCAGGCGATGAGCAGTTCTTC.

Worth noting for this clonotype: It may be a read error: a sequence one base away is much more abundant. CDR3 in amino acids: CASSGENGRIDSDTQYF. CDR3 nucleotide sequence: TGTGCCAGCAGTGGAGAAAATGGGCGGATAGATTCAGATACGCAGTATTTT. The V and J genes are TRBV6-1 and TRBJ2-3; D gene uncertain. The CDR3 covers 17 residues. The V gene lost 4 bases and the J gene lost 4 bases, with 21 bases spanning the gap. Germline CDR1 MNHNS, CDR2 SASEGT.

This clonotype was picked up a small number of times. V is TRBV2 and J is TRBJ2-1, with 10 positions matching TRBD2. V dropped 6 bases and J dropped 8; count of bases not matched to a gene: 16. Germline loops: CDR1 SNHLY, CDR2 FYNNEI. CDR3 size: 17 residues. The CDR3 loop reads CASSGRTSGFPFDEQFF. The CDR3 DNA sequence: TGTGCCAGCAGCGGGCGGACTAGCGGTTTTCCTTTCGATGAGCAGTTCTTC.

A few counts support this clonotype. The V call is TRBV7-9, the J call TRBJ2-5; D might be TRBD2 (6 bases). Trimming left V 2 bases short and J 5 bases short, with 15 bases between. The CDR3 spans 15 residues. Germline CDR1 SEHNR, CDR2 FQNEAQ (reference sequence). The CDR3 bases are TGTGCCAGCAGCTTAATCGGGACTGGCAAGGAGACCCAGTACTTC. As protein: CASSLIGTGKETQYF.

The chain employs TRBV30 and TRBJ2-1, with 7 nucleotides matching TRBD2. Germline V CDR1 and CDR2: GTSNPN, SVGIG (reference sequence). V shed 0 bases, J shed 8 bases, and the junction held 4 bases outside the gene matches. The CDR3 loop spans 13 amino acids. In DNA form, the CDR3 reads TGTGCCTGGAGTGTACTGGGAGGGGATGAGCAGTTCTTC. This encodes CAWSVLGGDEQFF.

The sample holds a few counts of this clonotype. V and J are TRBV19 and TRBJ1-5; TRBD1 is a possible D gene (5 bases). The germline gives CDR1 LNHDA, CDR2 SQIVND (reference sequence). V gave up 5 bases and J gave up 3 bases, with 14 bases separating them. This CDR3 is 15 amino acids long. CDR3 sequence reads: CASSEGRYFNQPQHF. The CDR3 region has the DNA TGTGCCAGTAGTGAGGGACGGTACTTCAATCAGCCCCAGCATTTT.

The chain employs TRBV11-2 and TRBJ2-5; 10 bases fit TRBD1. CDR1 SGHAT and CDR2 FQNNGV come from the germline V gene. J lost 3 bases, V lost 5 bases, and 6 bases had no gene match. CDR3 size: 15 residues. This CDR3 is CASSGRDRGKETQYF. Written as DNA, the CDR3 is TGTGCCAGCAGCGGCCGGGACAGGGGAAAAGAGACCCAGTACTTC.

This chain uses TRBV7-9 with TRBJ1-1, with D perhaps matching TRBD1 (5 bases). Germline V gene data show CDR1 as SEHNR and CDR2 as FQNEAQ (reference sequence). V shed 5 bases and J shed 11 bases, with 21 bases lying between them. This CDR3 contains 14 residues. This chain's CDR3 is CASSPQTATIGAFF. The CDR3 nucleotides are TGTGCCAGCAGCCCCCAGACAGCCACCATAGGTGCTTTCTTT.

This chain connects TRBV20-1 to TRBJ2-1; D perhaps matches TRBD1 (6 bases). The CDR3 sequence is 12 residues long. Trimming took off 2 bases at V and 8 bases at J, with 10 bases between the two ends. The germline CDR1 and CDR2 sequences are DFQATT and SNEGSKA (reference sequence). CDR3 in amino acids: CSARIQGYEQFF. DNA for the CDR3: TGCAGTGCTAGAATACAGGGCTATGAGCAGTTCTTC.

The chain uses TRBV12-3 or TRBV12-4 and TRBJ2-1; TRBD2 agrees at 7 bases. The CDR3 runs to 14 residues. V was clipped by 4 bases and J by 2 bases; unmatched bases: 2. CDR3 nucleotide sequence: TGTGCCAGCAGTTCGGGACTACCCTACAATGAGCAGTTCTTC. It is translated as CASSSGLPYNEQFF.

This clonotype was seen a handful of times. The J gene is TRBJ2-5, the V gene TRBV7-3; D unresolved. V lost 1 base, J lost 3 bases, and 12 bases lay in between. The length of the CDR3 is 15 residues. Germline V lookup: CDR1 SGHTA, CDR2 FQGTGA. CDR3 in DNA: TGTGCCAGCAGCTTAAGGTCAGGAGAGAAAGAGACCCAGTACTTC. It specifies CASSLRSGEKETQYF.

The V call is TRBV9, the J call TRBJ2-6; the D is unclear. This CDR3 has 18 residues. The germline CDR1 and CDR2 sequences are SGDLS and YYNGEE. V shed 4 bases and J shed 0 bases, with 17 bases lying between them. The CDR3 protein is CASSPQWVLTSGANVLTF. The CDR3 DNA sequence: TGTGCCAGCAGCCCTCAGTGGGTCCTGACCTCTGGGGCCAACGTCCTGACTTTC.

V usage is TRBV2 and J usage is TRBJ1-1, with 7 bases lining up with TRBD1. In germline, CDR1 is SNHLY, CDR2 FYNNEI. J gave up 1 base and V 6 bases, and 5 bases lay outside the gene matches. The CDR3 is 14 amino acids. The CDR3 DNA follows: TGTGCCAGCAGCGGAGACAGGGAGAACACTGAAGCTTTCTTT. This gives the protein CASSGDRENTEAFF.

A note on this clonotype: No DNA is shown, since the ends of the CDR3 on it are uncertain; the CDR3 is the one TCRdb lists. The chain recombines TRBV5-4 with TRBJ2-2. The CDR3 region is 13 residues in length, termini included. CDR1 SGHNT and CDR2 YYREEE come from the germline V gene (reference sequence). This chain's CDR3 is CATFGSNTGELFF.

This clonotype was counted between two and nine times. This chain links TRBV7-6 with TRBJ2-7; D not certain. V lost 5 bases and J lost 3, with 17 bases in between. This CDR3 contains 15 residues. In germline, CDR1 is SGHVS, CDR2 FNYEAQ. The CDR3, as DNA: TGTGCCAGCAGCCCTGCCCCAAGCGCCAACTACGAGCAGTACTTC. As protein: CASSPAPSANYEQYF.

This clonotype was detected a few times. V gene TRBV7-9 combines with J gene TRBJ1-3, with D unclear. Looked up from germline, CDR1 is SEHNR and CDR2 is FQNEAQ (reference sequence). The CDR3 is 15 amino acids. V was shortened by 1 base and J by 4 bases, with 11 bases between the two germline ends. CDR3 sequence reads: CASSLEMGPGNTIYF. CDR3 nucleotides: TGTGCCAGCAGCTTAGAAATGGGCCCCGGAAACACCATATATTTT.

This clonotype was picked up a small number of times. The chain has TRBV9 and TRBJ1-1, with D perhaps TRBD1 (6 bases). The CDR3 spans 13 residues. The V gene lost 2 bases and the J gene lost 3 bases, with 8 bases spanning the gap. Germline CDR1 and CDR2: SGDLS and YYNGEE. DNA for the CDR3: TGTGCCAGCAGCGTCGGGGGCCACACTGAAGCTTTCTTT. Translation gives CASSVGGHTEAFF. The full variable domain, in which reference TRBV9 and TRBJ1-1 provide the parts outside the CDR3, is DSGVTQTPKHLITATGQRVTLRCSPRSGDLSVYWYQQSLDQGLQFLIQYYNGEERAKGNILERFSAQQFPDLHSELNLSSLELGDSALYFCASSVGGHTEAFFGQGTRLTVV.

The rearrangement links TRBV9 to TRBJ1-3, with 7 bases identical to TRBD1. The V segment lost 4 bases and the J segment 0 bases; nucleotides outside the gene matches: 7. CDR3 size: 16 residues. CDR1 and CDR2 (germline): SGDLS, YYNGEE. The chain's CDR3 is CASSSPTGLSGNTIYF. The CDR3 nucleotides are TGTGCCAGCAGCTCCCCGACAGGGCTCTCTGGAAACACCATATATTTT. Full variable domain (missing parts from reference TRBV9 and TRBJ1-3): DSGVTQTPKHLITATGQRVTLRCSPRSGDLSVYWYQQSLDQGLQFLIQYYNGEERAKGNILERFSAQQFPDLHSELNLSSLELGDSALYFCASSSPTGLSGNTIYFGEGSWLTVV.

In this sample, this clonotype turned up a few times. The CDR3 loop reads CASSLPGKPGEQYF. DNA for the CDR3: TGTGCCAGCAGTTTACCGGGGAAGCCAGGCGAGCAGTACTTC. The chain combines TRBV12-3 or TRBV12-4 with TRBJ2-7; D possibly corresponds to TRBD2 (5 bases). The CDR3 spans 14 residues. The V and J ends lost 2 bases and 6 bases respectively, with 14 bases between them.